The source of this T cell receptor (beta chain) is a study of blood T cell repertoires in COVID-19. Overall study: The United States, Italy and Spain were the sources of the acute and convalescent COVID-19 samples.

The repertoire was sequenced with immunoSEQ multiplex PCR; TCRdb's copy has only in-frame clones and lacks some. The sample consists of over 200,000 clones, 92% of them appearing once. Seattle-derived patients entered the study during active infection and were followed longitudinally. Germline values: CDR1 SGHNT, CDR2 YYREEE (reference sequence). V lost 6 bases to trimming and J lost 2 bases; unmatched junction nucleotides: 8. The CDR3 has 15 amino acids. Sequencing was performed on peripheral blood. The sequence was obtained from a man aged 60 to 69 with COVID-19, enrolled during active disease. The rearrangement links TRBV5-4 to TRBJ1-1; 9 nucleotides align to TRBD1. The CDR3 spells CASTPTGGRNTEAFF. CDR3 nucleotides: TGTGCCAGCACGCCAACAGGGGGCCGAAACACTGAAGCTTTCTTT. The full variable domain, rest sourced from reference TRBV5-4 and TRBJ1-1, is ETGVTQSPTHLIKTRGQQVTLRCSSQSGHNTVSWYQQALGQGPQFIFQYYREEENGRGNFPPRFSGLQFPNYSSELNVNALELDDSALYLCASTPTGGRNTEAFFGQGTRLTVV.